Listed here is a single T cell receptor beta chain. In Seattle, patients joined the study during active infection and were tracked longitudinally. Generated by immunoSEQ multiplex PCR, the TCRdb table keeps only in-frame clones and is missing some. The sample consists of about 200,000 clones, around 94% of them appearing once. The sample belongs to a study of blood T cell repertoires in COVID-19. Overall study: Sample material is recorded as cDNA or gDNA derived from T cells, B-cell-depleted T cells, or PBMCs.

The TCR was taken from a man aged 25 to 45 with COVID-19, enrolled during active disease. Sequenced material: peripheral blood.

Here the CDR3 reads CSASYSGIGTYNEQFF. CDR3 DNA: TGCAGTGCTAGTTATTCGGGGATTGGAACCTACAATGAGCAGTTCTTC. The chain is built from TRBV20-1 and TRBJ2-1, with D perhaps matching TRBD2 (5 bases). CDR1 is DFQATT, CDR2 SNEGSKA, per germline (reference sequence). This CDR3 contains 16 residues. V gave up 3 bases and J gave up 2 bases, with 17 bases separating them.